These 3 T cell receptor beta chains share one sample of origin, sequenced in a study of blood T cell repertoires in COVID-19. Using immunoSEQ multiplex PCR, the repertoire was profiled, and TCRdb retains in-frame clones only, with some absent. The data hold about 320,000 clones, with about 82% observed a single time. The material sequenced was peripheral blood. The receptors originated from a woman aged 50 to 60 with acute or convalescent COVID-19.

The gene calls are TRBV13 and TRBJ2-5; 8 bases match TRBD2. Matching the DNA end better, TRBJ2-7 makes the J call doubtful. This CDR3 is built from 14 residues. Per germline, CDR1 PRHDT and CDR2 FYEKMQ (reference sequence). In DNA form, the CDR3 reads TGTGCCAGCAGCTCCGATAGCGGGACCTACGAGCAGTACTTC. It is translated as CASSSDSGTYEQYF.

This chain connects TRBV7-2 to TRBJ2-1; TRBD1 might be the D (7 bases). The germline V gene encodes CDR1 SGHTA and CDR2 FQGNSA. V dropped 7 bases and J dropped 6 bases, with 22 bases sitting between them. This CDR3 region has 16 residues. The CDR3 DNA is TGTGCCAGCACCACAGGGGCGGCAACTAGCATCAATGAGCAGTTCTTC. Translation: CASTTGAATSINEQFF.

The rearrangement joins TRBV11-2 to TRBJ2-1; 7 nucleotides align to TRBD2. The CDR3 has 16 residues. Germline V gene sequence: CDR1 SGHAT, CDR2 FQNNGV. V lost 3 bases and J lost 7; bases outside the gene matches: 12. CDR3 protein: CASSLGPGLRGNEQFF. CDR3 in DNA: TGTGCCAGCAGCTTGGGACCGGGACTAAGAGGGAATGAGCAGTTCTTC.